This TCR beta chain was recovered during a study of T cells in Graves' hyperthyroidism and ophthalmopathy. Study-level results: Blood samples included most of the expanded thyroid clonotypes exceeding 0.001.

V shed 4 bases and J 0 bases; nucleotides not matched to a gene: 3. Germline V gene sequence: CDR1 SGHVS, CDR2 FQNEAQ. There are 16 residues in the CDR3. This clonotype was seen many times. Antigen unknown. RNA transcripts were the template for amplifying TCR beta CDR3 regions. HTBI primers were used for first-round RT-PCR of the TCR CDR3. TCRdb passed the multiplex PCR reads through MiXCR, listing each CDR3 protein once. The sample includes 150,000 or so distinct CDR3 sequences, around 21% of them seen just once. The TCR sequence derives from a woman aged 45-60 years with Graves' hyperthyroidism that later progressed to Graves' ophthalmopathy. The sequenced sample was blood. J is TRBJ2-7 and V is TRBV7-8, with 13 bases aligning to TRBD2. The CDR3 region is CASSSGLAGLSYEQYF. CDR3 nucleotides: TGTGCCAGCAGCTCGGGACTAGCGGGGCTCTCCTACGAGCAGTACTTC.